The 26 T cell receptor beta chains given below trace back to one sample, sequenced in a study of T cell responses to AZD1222 COVID-19 vaccine. Repertoires were generated with immunoSEQ multiplex PCR, while TCRdb's copy carries only in-frame clones and drops some. The repertoire holds some 170,000 clones, with more than 80% as singletons. Sequencing used peripheral blood, obtained on day 0 of AZD1222 vaccination. The receptors stem from an adult in good health.

V and J are TRBV5-1 and TRBJ1-2; 8 nucleotides agree with TRBD1. V dropped 4 bases and J dropped 8; count of bases not matched to a gene: 7. The germline V gene has CDR1 SGHRS and CDR2 YFSETQ. CDR3 length: 13 amino acids. CDR3 bases: TGCGCCAGCAGCCCGGACAGGGTTGGAGGCTACACCTTC. Protein sequence: CASSPDRVGGYTF.

The chain carries TRBV6-5 and TRBJ1-3, with TRBD1 identical over 7 bases. In germline, CDR1 is MNHEY, CDR2 SVGAGI. There are 15 residues in the CDR3. J gave up 0 bases and V 7 bases, and 6 bases lay outside the gene matches. The CDR3 DNA reads as TGTGCCAGCAAAAAGGACAGGTCCTCTGGAAACACCATATATTTT. Residues: CASKKDRSSGNTIYF.

This sequence joins TRBV5-6 and TRBJ2-1, with 7 nucleotides matching TRBD1. Per the germline V gene, CDR1 is SGHDT and CDR2 is YYEEEE. The CDR3 sequence is 13 residues long. V lost 4 bases and J lost 6; bases outside the gene matches: 4. The CDR3 reads CASSPTGINEQFF. In nucleotides, the CDR3 is TGTGCCAGCAGCCCGACAGGGATCAATGAGCAGTTCTTC.

The chain joins TRBV5-1 to TRBJ2-7; 7 bases align to TRBD1. The CDR3 contains 14 residues. Looked up from germline, CDR1 is SGHRS and CDR2 is YFSETQ. J was trimmed by 2 bases and V by 2 bases; bases with no gene match: 4. The CDR3 DNA reads TGCGCCAGCAGCTTACGGACAGGTCCCTACGAGCAGTACTTC. Protein sequence: CASSLRTGPYEQYF. Full variable domain (rest looked up from reference TRBV5-1 and TRBJ2-7): KAGVTQTPRYLIKTRGQQVTLSCSPISGHRSVSWYQQTPGQGLQFLFEYFSETQRNKGNFPGRFSGRQFSNSRSEMNVSTLELGDSALYLCASSLRTGPYEQYFGPGTRLTVT.

This chain joins TRBV5-1 and TRBJ1-4; D is undetermined. Germline V gene data show CDR1 as SGHRS and CDR2 as YFSETQ. V was trimmed by 5 bases and J by 5 bases, leaving 4 bases between them. CDR3 length: 11 amino acids. CDR3 region: CASRENEKLFF. The CDR3 bases are TGCGCCAGCAGAGAAAATGAAAAACTGTTTTTT.

The CDR3 sequence: CAWSGTSRYQPQHF. CDR3 sequence (DNA): TGTGCCTGGAGTGGGACCTCGCGGTATCAGCCCCAGCATTTT. V usage is TRBV30 and J usage is TRBJ1-5; D is unresolved. This CDR3 has 14 residues. CDR1 GTSNPN and CDR2 SVGIG come from the germline V gene (reference sequence). Trimming removed 1 base from V and 5 bases from J, with 12 bases in between.

The chain links TRBV30 to TRBJ2-3; weak D call: TRBD1 (6 bases). Germline assignment: CDR1 GTSNPN and CDR2 SVGIG (reference sequence). The CDR3 loop spans 15 amino acids. V was trimmed by 4 bases and J by 2 bases, leaving 16 bases between them. This chain's CDR3 is CAWTMSRGFTDTQYF. CDR3 sequence (DNA): TGTGCCTGGACCATGAGCAGGGGATTCACAGATACGCAGTATTTT.

The sample holds one count of this clone. This chain's CDR3 is CASSVAVGLGVNTIYF. The CDR3 DNA sequence: TGTGCCAGCAGCGTAGCAGTAGGGTTGGGGGTAAACACCATATATTTT. The genes are TRBV9 and TRBJ1-3; tentatively, D is TRBD1 (5 bases). Germline values: CDR1 SGDLS, CDR2 YYNGEE. V dropped 0 bases and J dropped 6 bases, with 16 bases sitting between them. The CDR3 is 16 amino acids.

The J gene is TRBJ2-7, the V gene TRBV5-6, with D hard to call. Germline V gives CDR1 SGHDT, CDR2 YYEEEE. The CDR3 length is 13 residues. The ends were cut back, 6 bases at V and 0 bases at J, with 10 bases in the middle. The CDR3 here is CASTPRTSYEQYF. CDR3 in DNA: TGTGCCAGCACCCCAAGGACCTCCTACGAGCAGTACTTC.

The table lists this clone with a count of one. The gene calls are TRBV6-2 or TRBV6-3 and TRBJ2-7; 9 nucleotides align to TRBD1. Germline CDR1 and CDR2: MNHEY and SVGEGT. Trimming cost V 6 bases and J 0 bases; bases outside gene matches: 6. This CDR3 has 15 amino acids. CDR3 bases: TGTGCCAGCAGCCCGGGACAGGGTGTCTCCTACGAGCAGTACTTC. Translating it yields CASSPGQGVSYEQYF.

The chain has TRBV11-3 and TRBJ1-5, with D unclear. Germline values: CDR1 SGHNT, CDR2 YENEEA. The V and J ends lost 0 bases and 2 bases respectively, with 11 bases between them. CDR3 length: 16 residues. The CDR3 DNA sequence: TGTGCCAGCAGCTTAGATCACTGCGGGGGCAATCAGCCCCAGCATTTT. Protein: CASSLDHCGGNQPQHF.

The rearrangement uses TRBV3-1 (or the pseudogene TRBV3-2) and TRBJ2-7; a weak D match, TRBD2 (5 bases). Deletions cut 0 bases from V and 4 bases from J, with 7 bases between. This CDR3 has 13 amino acids. Germline-derived CDR1 and CDR2 are LGHDT and YNNKEL (reference sequence). CDR3 coding DNA: TGTGCCAGCAGCCAAGAGCCGGGGTACGAGCAGTACTTC. It specifies CASSQEPGYEQYF.

This clone came up once. The chain is built from TRBV11-3 and TRBJ2-1; 10 nucleotides line up with TRBD2. Losses at the gene ends were 2 bases for V and 8 bases for J; bases not matched to a gene: 12. Germline lookup yields CDR1 SGHNT and CDR2 YENEEA. The length of the CDR3 is 17 residues. The CDR3 spells CASSLSVLAGGIDEQFF. For the CDR3, the DNA is TGTGCCAGCAGCTTATCGGTATTAGCGGGGGGTATAGATGAGCAGTTCTTC. Using reference TRBV11-3 and TRBJ2-1 for the parts outside the CDR3, the full variable domain is EAGVVQSPRYKIIEKKQPVAFWCNPISGHNTLYWYLQNLGQGPELLIRYENEEAVDDSQLPKDRFSAERLKGVDSTLKIQPAELGDSAVYLCASSLSVLAGGIDEQFFGPGTRLTVL.

A single count supports this clone. The CDR3 here is CASSIGAPMVGNQPQHF. The CDR3 DNA is TGTGCCAGTAGTATAGGGGCCCCCATGGTGGGCAATCAGCCCCAGCATTTT. This chain joins TRBV19 and TRBJ1-5; D unclear. The CDR3 sequence is 17 residues long. Germline CDR1 reads LNHDA; CDR2 reads SQIVND (reference sequence). The V gene lost 1 base and the J gene lost 2 bases, with 15 bases spanning the gap.

This clone has only one observation. The chain uses TRBV5-1 and TRBJ1-1; D not resolved. Germline V gene data show CDR1 as SGHRS and CDR2 as YFSETQ. The CDR3 loop spans 13 amino acids. Deletions cut 6 bases from V and 3 bases from J, with 12 bases between. For the CDR3, the DNA is TGCGCCAGCAAAGCGGCAGGTGACACTGAAGCTTTCTTT. Its protein is CASKAAGDTEAFF.

The V call is TRBV11-2, the J call TRBJ1-1; 7 nucleotides match TRBD1. J lost 7 bases, V lost 5 bases, and 10 bases had no gene match. CDR3 length: 14 residues. Looked up from germline, CDR1 is SGHAT and CDR2 is FQNNGV. In nucleotides, the CDR3 is TGTGCCAGCAGCGGGCGACAGGGTCGGGGTGAAGCTTTCTTT. Protein product: CASSGRQGRGEAFF.

The V and J genes are TRBV5-4 and TRBJ1-4; TRBD1 matches 7 bases. CDR3 length equals 14 residues. CDR1 is SGHNT and CDR2 is YYREEE in the germline V gene (reference sequence). The V and J ends lost 4 bases and 3 bases, in that order; junction bases with no gene match: 3. CDR3 protein: CASSQQGSNEKLFF. CDR3 sequence (DNA): TGTGCCAGCAGCCAACAGGGGTCTAATGAAAAACTGTTTTTT.

The CDR3 DNA sequence: TGCGCCAGCAGCTTGGCCTCGACAGGGGGCGAGACCCAGTACTTC. It yields the protein CASSLASTGGETQYF. The chain is built from TRBV5-1 and TRBJ2-5, with 10 positions matching TRBD1. The CDR3 consists of 15 residues. J was trimmed by 5 bases and V by 0 bases; bases with no gene match: 4. The germline V gene encodes CDR1 SGHRS and CDR2 YFSETQ.

V usage is TRBV12-3 or TRBV12-4 and J usage is TRBJ1-1; D gene unclear. V was shortened by 4 bases and J by 7 bases, with 7 bases between the two germline ends. The CDR3 sequence is 11 residues long. For the CDR3, the DNA is TGTGCCAGCAGTTCCCGAATTGAAGCTTTCTTT. Protein sequence: CASSSRIEAFF.

V usage is TRBV29-1 and J usage is TRBJ2-1; TRBD2 might be the D (5 bases). The CDR3 loop spans 16 amino acids. Germline V gives CDR1 SQVTM, CDR2 ANQGSEA. The V end lost 1 base, the J end lost 4 bases, and 17 bases lay between the germline ends. The CDR3 protein is CSVEGGAGSEYNEQFF. CDR3 nucleotide sequence: TGCAGCGTTGAAGGAGGCGCGGGTAGTGAATACAATGAGCAGTTCTTC.

The chain employs TRBV6-5 and TRBJ1-2; D is possibly TRBD1 (5 bases). The germline V and J ends were trimmed by 2 bases and 4 bases, with 11 bases remaining between them. CDR3 size: 14 residues. In germline, CDR1 is MNHEY, CDR2 SVGAGI. This chain's CDR3 is CASSYPDSRYGYTF. Here the CDR3 DNA reads TGTGCCAGCAGTTACCCCGACAGTCGCTATGGCTACACCTTC.

V usage is TRBV24-1 and J usage is TRBJ2-6, with D uncertain. This CDR3 comprises 14 residues. V lost 4 bases and J 3 bases, leaving 6 bases between the germline ends. Germline V gene data show CDR1 as KGHDR and CDR2 as SFDVKD. The CDR3 loop reads CATSDPGGANVLTF. DNA of the CDR3: TGTGCCACCAGTGACCCGGGTGGGGCCAACGTCCTGACTTTC.

Points on this clone: Other DNA sequences in the sample encode the same CDR3. The rearrangement links TRBV20-1 to TRBJ1-1, with D tentatively TRBD1 (5 bases). Between the trimmed V and J ends, which lost 3 bases and 5 bases, there was a span of 7 bases. The CDR3 has 11 amino acids. Germline V gene sequence: CDR1 DFQATT, CDR2 SNEGSKA (reference sequence). The CDR3 coding sequence is TGCAGTGCTAGCCGGGGGACTGAAGCTTTCTTT. Amino acid sequence: CSASRGTEAFF.

V gene TRBV23-1 combines with J gene TRBJ2-1; 7 nucleotides match TRBD1. TRBV23-1 is an ORF, with its function uncertain. The ends lost 2 bases at V and 12 bases at J; junction bases unmatched: 7. The CDR3 contains 13 residues. In DNA, the CDR3 is TGCGCCAGCAGTCAAACGACAGGGCCTTCGCAGTTCTTC. Protein: CASSQTTGPSQFF.

This chain uses TRBV19 with TRBJ1-5; D remains unclear. The ends were cut back, 7 bases at V and 1 base at J, with 14 bases in the middle. The CDR3 length is 15 residues. Per the germline V gene, CDR1 is LNHDA and CDR2 is SQIVND (reference sequence). This chain's CDR3 is CASTSTAGSNQPQHF. The CDR3 nucleotides read TGTGCCAGTACCTCCACCGCCGGGAGCAATCAGCCCCAGCATTTT.

A single count supports this clone. The V gene is TRBV19, the J gene TRBJ1-2, with a weak D call TRBD1 (6 bases). Trimming stripped 5 bases from V and 6 bases from J, with 19 bases between. Germline assignment: CDR1 LNHDA and CDR2 SQIVND (reference sequence). CDR3 length: 15 residues. The CDR3 protein is CASSQGDRRGHGYTF. In nucleotides, the CDR3 is TGTGCCAGTAGTCAGGGAGACAGGAGGGGACATGGCTACACCTTC.